This T cell receptor beta chain derives from a study of naive and memory T cell subsets. This clonotype appeared many times. The target antigen is unknown. The V end lost 6 bases, the J end lost 0 bases, and 15 bases lay between the germline ends. CDR1 and CDR2 from the germline V gene are SQVTM and ANQGSEA. The CDR3 is 16 amino acids. A UMI-containing oligonucleotide was joined by 3' ligation to the TCR cDNA template. RNA was extracted from 2.5 to 3 ml of whole blood of healthy adults. Reverse transcription used DNase-treated unsorted total RNA, aiming for about 1 to 1000 ng. Four PCR rounds used nested alpha and beta constant region primers plus the SP2 primer. TCRdb itself ran the UMI-ligation and nested PCR reads through MiXCR, one entry per CDR3 protein. The sample holds about 26,000 distinct CDR3 sequences, under 6.5% seen once. Overall study results and limits: TCR transcript changes with activation or differentiation may affect this RNA method.

This TCR was sampled from an adult in good health. The J gene is TRBJ2-6, the V gene TRBV29-1, with D possibly being TRBD1 (5 bases). The sample was blood. Written as DNA, the CDR3 is TGCAGCGTCCAGGGCCTTCTGGGCTCTGGGGCCAACGTCCTGACTTTC. It codes for CSVQGLLGSGANVLTF.